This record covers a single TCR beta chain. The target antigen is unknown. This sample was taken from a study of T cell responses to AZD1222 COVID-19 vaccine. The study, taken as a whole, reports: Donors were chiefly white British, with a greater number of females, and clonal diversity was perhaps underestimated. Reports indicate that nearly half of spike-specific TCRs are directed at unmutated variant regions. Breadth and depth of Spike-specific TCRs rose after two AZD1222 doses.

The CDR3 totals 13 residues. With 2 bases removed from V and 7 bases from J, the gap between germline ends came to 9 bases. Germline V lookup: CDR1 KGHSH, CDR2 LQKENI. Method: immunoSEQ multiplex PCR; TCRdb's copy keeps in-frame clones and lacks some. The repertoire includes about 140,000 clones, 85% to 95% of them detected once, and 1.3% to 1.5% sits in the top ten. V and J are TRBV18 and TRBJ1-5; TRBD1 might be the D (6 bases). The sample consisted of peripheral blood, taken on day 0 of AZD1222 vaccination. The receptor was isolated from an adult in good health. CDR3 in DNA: TGTGCCAGCTCACCAGAGGGGACACAGCCCCAGCATTTT. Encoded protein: CASSPEGTQPQHF.